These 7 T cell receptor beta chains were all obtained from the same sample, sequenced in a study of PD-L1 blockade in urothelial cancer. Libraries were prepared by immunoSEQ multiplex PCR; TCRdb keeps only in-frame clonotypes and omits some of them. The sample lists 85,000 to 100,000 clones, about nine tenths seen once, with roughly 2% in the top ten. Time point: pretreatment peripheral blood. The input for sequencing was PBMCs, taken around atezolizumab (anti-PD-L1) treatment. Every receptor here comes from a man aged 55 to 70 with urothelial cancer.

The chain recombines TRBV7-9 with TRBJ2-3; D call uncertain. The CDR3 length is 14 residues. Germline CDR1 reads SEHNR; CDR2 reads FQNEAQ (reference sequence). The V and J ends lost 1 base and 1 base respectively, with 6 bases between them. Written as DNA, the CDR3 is TGTGCCAGCAGCTTAGGTGCGGGCACAGATACGCAGTATTTT. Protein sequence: CASSLGAGTDTQYF.

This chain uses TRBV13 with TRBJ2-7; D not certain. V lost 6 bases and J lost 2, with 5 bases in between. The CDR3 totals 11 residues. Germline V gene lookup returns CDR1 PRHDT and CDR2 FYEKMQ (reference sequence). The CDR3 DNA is TGTGCCAGCAGTTCTACCTACGAGCAGTACTTC. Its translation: CASSSTYEQYF.

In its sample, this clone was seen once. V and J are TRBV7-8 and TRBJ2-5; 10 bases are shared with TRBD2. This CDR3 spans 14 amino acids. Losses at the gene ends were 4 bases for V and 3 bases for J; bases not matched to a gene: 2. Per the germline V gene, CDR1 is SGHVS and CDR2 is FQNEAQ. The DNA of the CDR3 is TGTGCCAGCAGCTCCCTAGCGGGAGAAGAGACCCAGTACTTC. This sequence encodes CASSSLAGEETQYF.

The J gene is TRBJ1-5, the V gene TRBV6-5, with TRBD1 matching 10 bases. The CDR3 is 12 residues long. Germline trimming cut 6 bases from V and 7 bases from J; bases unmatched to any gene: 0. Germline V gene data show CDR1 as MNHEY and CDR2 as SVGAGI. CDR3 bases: TGTGCCAGCAGGACAGGGGGCCAGCCCCAGCATTTT. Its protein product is CASRTGGQPQHF.

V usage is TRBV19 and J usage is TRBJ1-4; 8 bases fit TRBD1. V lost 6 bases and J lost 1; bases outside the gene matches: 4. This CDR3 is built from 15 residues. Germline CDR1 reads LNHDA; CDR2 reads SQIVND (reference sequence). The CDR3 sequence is CASRRDRRTNEKLFF. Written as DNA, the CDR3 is TGTGCCAGTAGGAGGGACAGGCGAACTAATGAAAAACTGTTTTTT.

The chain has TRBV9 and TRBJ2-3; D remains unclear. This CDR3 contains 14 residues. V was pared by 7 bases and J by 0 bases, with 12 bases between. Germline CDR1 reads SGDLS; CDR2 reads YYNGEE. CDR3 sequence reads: CASGEPSSTDTQYF. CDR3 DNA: TGTGCCAGCGGAGAGCCAAGCAGCACAGATACGCAGTATTTT.

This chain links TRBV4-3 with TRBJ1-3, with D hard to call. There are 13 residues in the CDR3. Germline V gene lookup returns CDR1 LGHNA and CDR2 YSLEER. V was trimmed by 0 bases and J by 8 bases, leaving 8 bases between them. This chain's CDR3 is CASSQELLDTIYF. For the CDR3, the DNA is TGCGCCAGCAGCCAAGAGTTACTAGACACCATATATTTT.